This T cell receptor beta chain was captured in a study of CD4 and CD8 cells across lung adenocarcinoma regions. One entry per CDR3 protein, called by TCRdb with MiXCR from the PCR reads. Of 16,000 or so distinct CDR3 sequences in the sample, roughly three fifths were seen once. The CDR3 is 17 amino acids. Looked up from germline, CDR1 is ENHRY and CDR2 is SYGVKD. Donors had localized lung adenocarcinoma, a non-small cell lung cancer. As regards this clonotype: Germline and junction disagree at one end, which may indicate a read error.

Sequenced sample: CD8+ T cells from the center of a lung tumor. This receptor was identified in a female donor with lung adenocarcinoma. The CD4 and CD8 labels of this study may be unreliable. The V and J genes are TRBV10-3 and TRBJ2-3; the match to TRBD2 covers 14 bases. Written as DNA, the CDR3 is TGTGCCAGCAGTCGTCGACTAGCGGGAGGGCTGGCAGATACGCAGTATTTT. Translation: CASSRRLAGGLADTQYF.